This TCR beta chain was obtained from a study of T cell responses to AZD1222 COVID-19 vaccine. Broader study findings: Baseline serostatus was positive in only six AZD1222 recipients.

This CDR3 region has 18 residues. Germline CDR1 LNHDA, CDR2 SQIVND (reference sequence). V lost 0 bases to trimming and J lost 0 bases; unmatched junction nucleotides: 7. The repertoire was sequenced with immunoSEQ multiplex PCR; TCRdb's copy has only in-frame clones and lacks some. The data contain around 110,000 clones, roughly 92% of them singletons. A note on this clone: Antigen: not known.

Whether given at about 4 or about 12 weeks, second doses were pooled. The source is an adult who received the AZD1222 COVID-19 vaccine. Sample: peripheral blood, taken 28 days after the second AZD1222 dose. The chain carries TRBV19 and TRBJ2-7, with 11 bases that match TRBD2. The CDR3 loop reads CASSIDLAGLADSYEQYF. The CDR3 DNA sequence: TGTGCCAGTAGTATAGATCTAGCGGGACTAGCGGACTCCTACGAGCAGTACTTC.